This T cell receptor (beta chain) is drawn from a study of identical twins. CDR3 size: 12 residues. The V and J ends lost 7 bases and 3 bases respectively, with 9 bases between them. Germline V gene lookup returns CDR1 SEHNR and CDR2 FQNEAQ (reference sequence). This clonotype was seen more than once but under ten times. TCRdb itself ran the 5' RACE reads through MiXCR, one entry per CDR3 protein. The sample includes 250,000 or so distinct CDR3 sequences, roughly 8.7% of them seen just once. These data also featured in a second study, about yellow fever vaccine responses in identical twins.

This chain links TRBV7-9 with TRBJ1-1; D is unresolved. The clonotype originates from a woman under 30 in good health. Sequenced input: CD8+ T cells sorted from blood. CDR3 loop: CASTQGYTEAFF. CDR3 nucleotide sequence: TGTGCCAGCACCCAAGGCTACACTGAAGCTTTCTTT. Full variable domain (rest looked up from reference TRBV7-9 and TRBJ1-1): DTGVSQNPRHKITKRGQNVTFRCDPISEHNRLYWYRQTLGQGPEFLTYFQNEAQLEKSRLLSDRFSAERPKGSFSTLEIQRTEQGDSAMYLCASTQGYTEAFFGQGTRLTVV.